This T cell receptor beta chain stems from a study of molecular identifiers for immune sequencing clone quantification. Study outcomes and limitations: In a background of about 1 million naive cells, spiked Jurkat TCR RNA from one cell was reportedly detectable. Identical TCR molecules can share a barcode, and this sharing could underestimate highly expanded clone sizes.

On this clonotype itself: Its antigen is unknown. Just one base apart from a much larger clone, this may be a read error.

Previously described methods and listed TCR primers were employed for the bulk TCR libraries. TCRdb reprocessed the PCR reads via MiXCR and lists one record per CDR3 protein. The table has approximately 550,000 distinct CDR3 sequences, over 20% seen once. Naive CD8 T cells underwent sorting with the CD8+CD4-CCR7+CD45RA+ definition. CDR3 length equals 14 residues. In germline, CDR1 is MNHEY, CDR2 SVGAGI. Sequenced sample: naive CD8+ T cells from blood, with Jurkat cell RNA spiked in. The subset: FACS-sorted CD8+CD4-CCR7+CD45RA+ naive T cells. The rearrangement uses TRBV6-5 and TRBJ1-1, with 7 bases matching TRBD1. This sequence originates from a human donor in good health. Some libraries in this study had Jurkat cell RNA spiked in. This CDR3 reads CVSTILTGDTEAFF. CDR3 nucleotides: TGTGTCAGCACCATTCTTACAGGGGACACTGAAGCTTTCTTT.